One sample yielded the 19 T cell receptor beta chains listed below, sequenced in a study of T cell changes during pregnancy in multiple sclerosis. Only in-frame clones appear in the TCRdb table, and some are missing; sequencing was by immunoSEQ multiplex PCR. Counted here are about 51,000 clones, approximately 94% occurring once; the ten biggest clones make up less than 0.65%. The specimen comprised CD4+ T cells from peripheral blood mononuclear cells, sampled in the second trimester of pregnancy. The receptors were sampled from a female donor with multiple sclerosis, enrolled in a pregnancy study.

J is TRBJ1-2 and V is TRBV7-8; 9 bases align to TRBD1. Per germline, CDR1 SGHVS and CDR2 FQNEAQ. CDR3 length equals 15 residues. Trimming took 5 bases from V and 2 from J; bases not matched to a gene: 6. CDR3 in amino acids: CASSPMTGGNYGYTF. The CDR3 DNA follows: TGTGCCAGCAGCCCAATGACAGGGGGAAACTATGGCTACACCTTC.

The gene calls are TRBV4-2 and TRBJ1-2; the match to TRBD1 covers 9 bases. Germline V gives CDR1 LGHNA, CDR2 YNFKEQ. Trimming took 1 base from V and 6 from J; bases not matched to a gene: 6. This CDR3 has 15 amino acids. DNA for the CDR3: TGTGCCAGCAGCCAAGGGGACAGGGTGATAAATGGCTACACCTTC. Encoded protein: CASSQGDRVINGYTF.

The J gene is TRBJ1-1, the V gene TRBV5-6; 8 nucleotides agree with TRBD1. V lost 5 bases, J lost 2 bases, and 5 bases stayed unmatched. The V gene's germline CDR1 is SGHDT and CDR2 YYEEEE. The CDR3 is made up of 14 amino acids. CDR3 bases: TGTGCCAGCAGGACGACAGGGGTCAACACTGAAGCTTTCTTT. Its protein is CASRTTGVNTEAFF.

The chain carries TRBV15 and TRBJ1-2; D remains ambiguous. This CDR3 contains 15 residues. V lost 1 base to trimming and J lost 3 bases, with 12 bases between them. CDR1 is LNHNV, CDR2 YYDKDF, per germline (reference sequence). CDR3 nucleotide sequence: TGTGCCACCAGCAGAGTTGGAGGGAAAGACTATGGCTACACCTTC. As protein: CATSRVGGKDYGYTF.

The CDR3 sequence: CASSQVPQGANEKLFF. In DNA form, the CDR3 reads TGCGCCAGCAGCCAAGTCCCACAGGGGGCTAATGAAAAACTGTTTTTT. The V gene is TRBV4-3, the J gene TRBJ1-4; TRBD1 agrees at 8 bases. The germline V gene encodes CDR1 LGHNA and CDR2 YSLEER. With 1 base clipped from V and 3 bases from J, the junction kept 4 bases outside the gene matches. The CDR3 has 16 amino acids.

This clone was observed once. This chain's CDR3 is CASSFGQGGTDTQYF. CDR3 sequence (DNA): TGTGCCAGCAGCTTTGGACAGGGCGGCACAGATACGCAGTATTTT. The chain joins TRBV7-2 to TRBJ2-3; TRBD1 matches at 8 bases. The J segment lost 1 base and the V segment lost 3 bases, leaving 3 bases of the junction unmatched. Per germline, CDR1 SGHTA and CDR2 FQGNSA. The CDR3 is 15 residues long.

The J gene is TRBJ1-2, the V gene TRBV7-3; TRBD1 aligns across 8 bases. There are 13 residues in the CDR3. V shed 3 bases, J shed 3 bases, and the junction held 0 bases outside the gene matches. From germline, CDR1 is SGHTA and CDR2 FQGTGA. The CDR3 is CASSLDRDYGYTF. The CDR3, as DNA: TGTGCCAGCAGCTTGGACAGGGACTATGGCTACACCTTC.

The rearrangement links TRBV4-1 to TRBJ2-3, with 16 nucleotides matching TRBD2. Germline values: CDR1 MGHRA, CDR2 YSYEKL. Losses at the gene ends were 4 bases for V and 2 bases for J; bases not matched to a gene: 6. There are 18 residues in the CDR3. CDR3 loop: CASSPPGLAGGHTDTQYF. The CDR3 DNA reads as TGCGCCAGCAGCCCTCCGGGACTAGCGGGGGGGCACACAGATACGCAGTATTTT.

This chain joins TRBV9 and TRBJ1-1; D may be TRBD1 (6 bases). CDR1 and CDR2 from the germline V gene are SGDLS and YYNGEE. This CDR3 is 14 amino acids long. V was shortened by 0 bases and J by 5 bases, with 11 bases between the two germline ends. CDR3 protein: CASSVAPQGTEAFF. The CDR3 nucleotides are TGTGCCAGCAGCGTAGCGCCCCAGGGGACTGAAGCTTTCTTT.

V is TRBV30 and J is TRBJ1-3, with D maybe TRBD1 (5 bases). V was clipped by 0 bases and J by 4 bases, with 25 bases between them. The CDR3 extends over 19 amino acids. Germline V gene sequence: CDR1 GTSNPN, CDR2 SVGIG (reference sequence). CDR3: CAWSVKSGRGILGGNTIYF. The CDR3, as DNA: TGTGCCTGGAGTGTAAAGTCAGGTCGGGGGATCCTCGGGGGAAACACCATATATTTT.

The CDR3 DNA reads TGTGCCAGCAGTTACAACCGGGACAGGGGGGCAACGGCTTTCTTT. This codes for CASSYNRDRGATAFF. The genes are TRBV6-5 and TRBJ1-1; 11 nucleotides align to TRBD1. The CDR3 runs to 15 residues. Germline CDR1 MNHEY, CDR2 SVGAGI. J gave up 11 bases and V 2 bases, and 10 bases lay outside the gene matches.

The CDR3 DNA reads TGTGCTAGTGGAATGGGCCTCATGAACACTGAAGCTTTCTTT. Translation gives CASGMGLMNTEAFF. The chain links TRBV12-5 to TRBJ1-1; D unresolved. This CDR3 is built from 14 residues. Trimming removed 6 bases at V and 0 bases at J, with 11 bases between. In germline, CDR1 is LGHNT, CDR2 FRNRAP. Full variable domain (rest looked up from reference TRBV12-5 and TRBJ1-1): DARVTQTPRHKVTEMGQEVTMRCQPILGHNTVFWYRQTMMQGLELLAYFRNRAPLDDSGMPKDRFSAEMPDATLATLKIQPSEPRDSAVYFCASGMGLMNTEAFFGQGTRLTVV.

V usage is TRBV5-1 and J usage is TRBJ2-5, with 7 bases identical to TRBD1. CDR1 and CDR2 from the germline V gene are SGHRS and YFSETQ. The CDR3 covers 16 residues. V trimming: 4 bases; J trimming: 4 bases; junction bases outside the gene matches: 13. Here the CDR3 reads CASSITLQGLGETQYF. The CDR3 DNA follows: TGCGCCAGCAGCATAACCCTACAGGGGTTAGGAGAGACCCAGTACTTC.

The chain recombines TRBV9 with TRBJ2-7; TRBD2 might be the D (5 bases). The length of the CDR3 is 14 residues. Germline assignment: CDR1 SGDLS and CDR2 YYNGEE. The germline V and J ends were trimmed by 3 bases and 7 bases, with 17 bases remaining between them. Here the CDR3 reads CASSARGLSLEQYF. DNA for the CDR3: TGTGCCAGCAGCGCTCGTGGACTCTCCCTGGAGCAGTACTTC. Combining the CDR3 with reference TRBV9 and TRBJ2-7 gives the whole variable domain DSGVTQTPKHLITATGQRVTLRCSPRSGDLSVYWYQQSLDQGLQFLIQYYNGEERAKGNILERFSAQQFPDLHSELNLSSLELGDSALYFCASSARGLSLEQYFGPGTRLTVT.

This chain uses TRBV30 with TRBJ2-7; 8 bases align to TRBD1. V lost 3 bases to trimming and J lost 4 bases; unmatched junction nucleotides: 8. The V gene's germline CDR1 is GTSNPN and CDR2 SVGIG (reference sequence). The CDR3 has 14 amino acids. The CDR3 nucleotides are TGTGCCTGGAGAGCCGGGACAGGCTATTACGAGCAGTACTTC. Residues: CAWRAGTGYYEQYF.

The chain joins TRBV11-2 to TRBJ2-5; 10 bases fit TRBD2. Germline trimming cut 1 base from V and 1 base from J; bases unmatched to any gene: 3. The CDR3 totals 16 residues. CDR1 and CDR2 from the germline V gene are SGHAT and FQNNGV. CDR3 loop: CASSLGTSGVQETQYF. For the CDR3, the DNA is TGTGCCAGCAGCTTAGGAACTAGCGGGGTCCAAGAGACCCAGTACTTC.

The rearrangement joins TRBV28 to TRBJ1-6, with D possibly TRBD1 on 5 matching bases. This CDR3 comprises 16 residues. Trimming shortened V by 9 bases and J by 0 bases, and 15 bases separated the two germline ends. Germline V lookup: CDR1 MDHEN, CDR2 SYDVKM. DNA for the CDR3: TGTGCCAGTTGCGGGGGGATAGGCTCCTATAATTCACCCCTCCACTTT. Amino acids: CASCGGIGSYNSPLHF.

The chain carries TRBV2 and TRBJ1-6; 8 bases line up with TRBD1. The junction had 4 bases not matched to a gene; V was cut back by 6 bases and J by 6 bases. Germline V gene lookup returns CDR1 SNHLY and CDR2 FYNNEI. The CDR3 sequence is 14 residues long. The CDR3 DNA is TGTGCCAGCAGGATGACAGGGGCTAATTCACCCCTCCACTTT. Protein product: CASRMTGANSPLHF.

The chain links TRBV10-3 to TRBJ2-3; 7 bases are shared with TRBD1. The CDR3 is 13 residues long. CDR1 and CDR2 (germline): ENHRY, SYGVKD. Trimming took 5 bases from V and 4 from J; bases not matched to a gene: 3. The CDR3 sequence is CAISPGGPDTQYF. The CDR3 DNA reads TGTGCCATCAGTCCAGGGGGTCCAGATACGCAGTATTTT.